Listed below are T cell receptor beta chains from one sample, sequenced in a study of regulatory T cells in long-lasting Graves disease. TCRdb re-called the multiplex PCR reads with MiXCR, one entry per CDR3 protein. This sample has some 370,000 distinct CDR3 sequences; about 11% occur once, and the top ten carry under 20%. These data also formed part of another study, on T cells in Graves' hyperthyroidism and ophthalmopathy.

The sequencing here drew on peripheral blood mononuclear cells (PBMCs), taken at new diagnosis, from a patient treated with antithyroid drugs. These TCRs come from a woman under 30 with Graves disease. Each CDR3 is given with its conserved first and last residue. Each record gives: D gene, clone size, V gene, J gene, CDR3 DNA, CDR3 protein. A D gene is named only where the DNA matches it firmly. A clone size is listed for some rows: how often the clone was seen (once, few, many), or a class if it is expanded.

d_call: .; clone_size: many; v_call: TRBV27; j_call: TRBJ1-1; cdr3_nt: TGTGCCAGCTTCGCAGGGGCCGCTAGGGTCACTGAAGCTTTCTTT; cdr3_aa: CASFAGAARVTEAFF
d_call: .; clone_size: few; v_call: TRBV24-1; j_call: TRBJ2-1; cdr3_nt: TGTGCCACCTCCTTGGGGGGCGCGGGATTGGAGCAGTTCTTC; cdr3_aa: CATSLGGAGLEQFF
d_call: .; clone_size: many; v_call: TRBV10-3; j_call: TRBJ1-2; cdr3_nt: TGTGCCATCCTCCAGGAGGGGTCATTCTATGGCTACACCTTC; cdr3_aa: CAILQEGSFYGYTF
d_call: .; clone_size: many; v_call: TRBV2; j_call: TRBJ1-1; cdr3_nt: TGTGCCAGCAGACAAGATATGAACACTGAAGCTTTCTTT; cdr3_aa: CASRQDMNTEAFF
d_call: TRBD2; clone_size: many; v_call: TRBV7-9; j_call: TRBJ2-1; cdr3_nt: TGTGCCAGCAGCCCAGTAGCGGGAGGGCCGAGGAATGAGCAGTTCTTC; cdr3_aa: CASSPVAGGPRNEQFF
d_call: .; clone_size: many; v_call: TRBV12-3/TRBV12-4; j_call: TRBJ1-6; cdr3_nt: TGTGCCAGCAGTTTGGGTCGGAAGAATTCACCCCTCCACTTT; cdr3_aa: CASSLGRKNSPLHF
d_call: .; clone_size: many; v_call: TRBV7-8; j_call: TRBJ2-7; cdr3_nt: TGTGCCAGCAGCTTATATATAGAGGCCTCCTCTTTCGAGCAGTACTTC; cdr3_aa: CASSLYIEASSFEQYF
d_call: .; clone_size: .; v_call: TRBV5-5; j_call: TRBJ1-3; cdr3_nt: TGTGCCAGCAGCTTATTCGGGGGCGTAGGTGGAAACACCATATATTTT; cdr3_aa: CASSLFGGVGGNTIYF
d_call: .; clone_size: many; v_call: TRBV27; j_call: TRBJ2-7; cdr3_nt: TGTGCCAGCAGTTACGGGCGAAGGGCCACCTACGAGCAGTACTTC; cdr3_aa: CASSYGRRATYEQYF
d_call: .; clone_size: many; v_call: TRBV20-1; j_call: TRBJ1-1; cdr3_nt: TGCAGTGCTAGAACTTCTGGCTCGAACACTGAAGCTTTCTTT; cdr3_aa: CSARTSGSNTEAFF
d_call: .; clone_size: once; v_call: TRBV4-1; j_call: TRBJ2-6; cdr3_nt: TGCGCCAGCAGCCACGCCGGGACCCCTGGGGCCAACGTCCTGACTTTC; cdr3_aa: CASSHAGTPGANVLTF
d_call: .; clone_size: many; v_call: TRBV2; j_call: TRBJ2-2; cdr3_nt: TGTGCCAGCAGTGGCTACCGGTCCGCGACCGGGGAGCTGTTTTTT; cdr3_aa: CASSGYRSATGELFF
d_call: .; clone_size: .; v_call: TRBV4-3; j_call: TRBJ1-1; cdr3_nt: TGCGCCAGCAGCCAAGGTAAAACAGGGTACACTGAAGCTTTCTTT; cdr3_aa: CASSQGKTGYTEAFF
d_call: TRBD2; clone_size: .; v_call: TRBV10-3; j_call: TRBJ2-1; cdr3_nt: TGTGCCATCAGTGAGACGGGAGGGTACTACAATGAGCAGTTCTTC; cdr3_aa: CAISETGGYYNEQFF
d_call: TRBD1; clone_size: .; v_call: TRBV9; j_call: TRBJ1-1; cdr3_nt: TGTGCCAGCAGCCCGGGGACAGATCAAATGAGGAACACTGAAGCTTTCTTT; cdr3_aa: CASSPGTDQMRNTEAFF
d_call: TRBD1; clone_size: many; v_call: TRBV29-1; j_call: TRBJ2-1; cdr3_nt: TGCAGCGTTGACTTCCGGGACAGGGAAGACTCAGCGCCTCACTACAATGAGCAGTTCTTC; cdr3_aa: CSVDFRDREDSAPHYNEQFF
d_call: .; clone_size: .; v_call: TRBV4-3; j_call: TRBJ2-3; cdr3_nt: TGCGCCAGCAGCCAAGATCAGGGGACTAGCACAGATACGCAGTATTTT; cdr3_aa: CASSQDQGTSTDTQYF
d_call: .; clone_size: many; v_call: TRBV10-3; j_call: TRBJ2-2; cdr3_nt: TGTGCCATCAAGAGGGCCCCTGAACGCACCGGGGAGCTGTTTTTT; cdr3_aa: CAIKRAPERTGELFF
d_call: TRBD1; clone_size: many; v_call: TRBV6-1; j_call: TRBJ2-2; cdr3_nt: TGTGCCAGCACATTACAACAATATAGAGGACAGGCCTGGGACCAGAACACCGGGGAGCTGTTTTTT; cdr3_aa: CASTLQQYRGQAWDQNTGELFF
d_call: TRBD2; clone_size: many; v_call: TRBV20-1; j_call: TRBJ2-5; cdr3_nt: TGCAGTGCTAACGACCCCTCGGGAGGGCCTTGGGAGACCCAGTACTTC; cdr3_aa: CSANDPSGGPWETQYF
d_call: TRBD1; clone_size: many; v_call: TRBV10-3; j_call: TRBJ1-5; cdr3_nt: TGTGCCATCAGTGACTTCAAGGGACAGGGGGTCAATCAGCCCCAGCATTTT; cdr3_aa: CAISDFKGQGVNQPQHF
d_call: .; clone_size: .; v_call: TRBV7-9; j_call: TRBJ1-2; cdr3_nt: TGTGCCAGCAGCTTAGGTTTAGGGAACTATGGCTACACCTTC; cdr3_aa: CASSLGLGNYGYTF
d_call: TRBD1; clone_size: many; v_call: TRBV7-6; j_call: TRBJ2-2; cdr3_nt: TGCGCCAGCAGCTTGGGGACAGGGAACACCGGGGAGCTGTTTTTT; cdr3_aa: CASSLGTGNTGELFF
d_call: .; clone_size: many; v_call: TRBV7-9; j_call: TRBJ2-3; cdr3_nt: TGTGCCAGCAGCTTAAGGGAGAAACCAGATACGCAGTATTTT; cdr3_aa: CASSLREKPDTQYF
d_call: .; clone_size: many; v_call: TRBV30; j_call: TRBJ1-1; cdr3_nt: TGTGCCTGCTTCTGGGGCACAGGTTCCCCCGAAGCTTTCTTT; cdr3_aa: CACFWGTGSPEAFF
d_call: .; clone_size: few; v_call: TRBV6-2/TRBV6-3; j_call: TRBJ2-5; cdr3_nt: TGTGCCAGCAGGCCCAGGATGTGGACCCAGTACTTC; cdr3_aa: CASRPRMWTQYF
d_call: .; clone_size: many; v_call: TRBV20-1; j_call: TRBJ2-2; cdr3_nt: TGCAGTGCCTGGGACCAGAACACCGGGGAGCTGTTTTTT; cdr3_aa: CSAWDQNTGELFF
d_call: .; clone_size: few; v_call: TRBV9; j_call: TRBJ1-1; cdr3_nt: TGTGCCAGCAGCGTAGATAGGGGGAACACTGAAGCTTTCTTT; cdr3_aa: CASSVDRGNTEAFF
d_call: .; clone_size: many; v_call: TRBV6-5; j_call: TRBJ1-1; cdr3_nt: TGTGCCAGCAGTTACTCGAAGGGGGGAACGAGGACTGAAGCTTTCTTT; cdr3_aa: CASSYSKGGTRTEAFF